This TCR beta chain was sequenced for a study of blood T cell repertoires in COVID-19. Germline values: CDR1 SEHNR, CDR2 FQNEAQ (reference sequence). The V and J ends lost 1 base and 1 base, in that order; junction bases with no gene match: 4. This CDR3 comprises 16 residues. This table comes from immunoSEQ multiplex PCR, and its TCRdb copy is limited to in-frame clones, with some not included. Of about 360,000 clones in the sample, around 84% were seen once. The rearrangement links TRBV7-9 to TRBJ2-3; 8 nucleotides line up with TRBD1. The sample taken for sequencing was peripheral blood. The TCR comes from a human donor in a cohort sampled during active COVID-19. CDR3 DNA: TGTGCCAGCAGCTTAGGCGCGGGACAGGGCACAGATACGCAGTATTTT. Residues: CASSLGAGQGTDTQYF.